This is a list of T cell receptor beta chains from one sample in a study of type 1 and type 2 diabetes patients. TCRdb recomputed calls from the multiplex PCR reads with MiXCR, one row per CDR3 protein. The sample yields about 250,000 distinct CDR3 sequences, roughly 50% seen once. The specimen was peripheral blood mononuclear cells (PBMCs). Receptors were obtained from a man aged 18-30 years with type 2 diabetes. The CDR3 runs from the conserved cysteine through the conserved F or W. The order of the fields is D gene, clone size, V gene, J gene, CDR3 protein, CDR3 DNA. A D gene is named only where the DNA matches it firmly. The size entry is marked missing in some rows and otherwise reads once, few, many or a size class.

TRBD1	NA	TRBV11-2	TRBJ2-1	CASNPTGATYNEQFF	TGTGCCAGCAATCCGACAGGGGCGACCTACAATGAGCAGTTCTTC
TRBD2	once	TRBV20-1	TRBJ2-1	CSARGTGLAGNSYNEQFF	TGCAGTGCTAGAGGTACCGGACTAGCGGGAAACTCCTACAATGAGCAGTTCTTC
NA	NA	TRBV20-1	TRBJ1-2	CSASLADTNYGYTF	TGCAGTGCTAGTCTTGCCGACACTAACTATGGCTACACCTTC
NA	few	TRBV10-2	TRBJ2-1	CASSLDETTSSYNEQFF	TGCGCCAGCAGTCTCGATGAGACTACGAGCTCCTACAATGAGCAGTTCTTC
NA	NA	TRBV20-1	TRBJ2-2	CSANDAAALAVNTGELFF	TGCAGTGCTAACGATGCGGCGGCACTAGCTGTGAACACCGGGGAGCTGTTTTTT
NA	NA	TRBV2	TRBJ2-7	CASSLGQPTDEQYF	TGTGCCAGCAGCCTCGGACAGCCTACGGACGAGCAGTACTTC
NA	NA	TRBV4-1	TRBJ1-1	CASSLPAGIRNTEAFF	TGCGCCAGCAGCTTGCCGGCAGGGATTCGAAACACTGAAGCTTTCTTT
NA	few	TRBV7-2	TRBJ1-1	CASSLLSFRGRGTEAFF	TGTGCCAGCAGCTTACTTTCGTTCAGGGGAAGAGGCACTGAAGCTTTCTTT
TRBD1	NA	TRBV7-2	TRBJ1-4	CASSSPGTGGGKLFF	TGTGCCAGCAGCTCCCCCGGGACAGGGGGTGGAAAACTGTTTTTT
TRBD1	NA	TRBV30	TRBJ1-6	CAWRDHLTGLNSPLHF	TGTGCCTGGAGGGACCACCTGACAGGGTTGAATTCACCCCTCCACTTT
NA	NA	TRBV30	TRBJ1-1	CAWRVKFLEALF	TGTGCCTGGAGGGTAAAATTCCTCGAAGCTCTCTTT
TRBD1	NA	TRBV12-3/TRBV12-4	TRBJ2-7	CASSGGQGSYEQYF	TGTGCCAGCTCGGGGGGACAGGGGTCCTACGAGCAGTACTTC
NA	once	TRBV19	TRBJ1-1	CASSISGARAEAFF	TGTGCCAGTAGTATTTCCGGGGCTCGGGCTGAAGCTTTCTTT